This is a list of T cell receptor beta chains from one sample in a study of cytomegalovirus exposure and HLA in healthy donors. Clones were read by immunoSEQ multiplex PCR, and TCRdb kept only the in-frame ones, dropping some. The sample comprises more than 200,000 clones, about 80% of which are singletons, and roughly 1.9% rests with the top ten. Sequencing was carried out using PBMCs. The receptors shown here come from a male donor in good health and CMV-seronegative. Both conserved end residues are part of each CDR3. A D gene is named only where the DNA matches it firmly. Clone size is shown for a subset of rows, as once, few, many or a class of expanded clone.

D,size,J,V,length,DNA,CDR3
NA,NA,TRBJ2-1,TRBV5-5,14,TGTGCCAGCAGCTTACGGACAGCCTACAATGAGCAGTTCTTC,CASSLRTAYNEQFF
TRBD1,NA,TRBJ1-5,TRBV7-9,18,TGTTCCAGCAACTCCGGGACAGGGGGGCAAACGAGGAATCAGCCCCAGCATTTT,CSSNSGTGGQTRNQPQHF
TRBD2,NA,TRBJ2-7,TRBV19,14,TGTGCCAGTAGTGGGCGGGGGACGTCCTACGAGCAGTACTTC,CASSGRGTSYEQYF
TRBD2,NA,TRBJ2-7,TRBV9,14,TGTGCCAGCAGCCCAGGACTAGCGGGATACGAGCAGTACTTC,CASSPGLAGYEQYF
TRBD1,NA,TRBJ2-1,TRBV5-1,14,TGCGCCAGCAGCTTGGGGACAGGGCACAATGAGCAGTTCTTC,CASSLGTGHNEQFF
TRBD1,NA,TRBJ2-2,TRBV12-5,15,TGTGCTAGTGGCCGGACAGGCGCGAACACCGGGGAGCTGTTTTTT,CASGRTGANTGELFF
TRBD1,NA,TRBJ2-7,TRBV6-5,15,TGTGCCAGCAGTCGGGGACAGGGCCCTCTCTACGAGCAGTACTTC,CASSRGQGPLYEQYF
TRBD2,NA,TRBJ2-3,TRBV9,19,TGTGCCAGCAGCCTAGGACTAGCGGGAGGACCCCTTTCCACAGATACGCAGTATTTT,CASSLGLAGGPLSTDTQYF
NA,few,TRBJ1-6,TRBV30,14,TGTGCCTGGAGTGCGACCTACAGTCAACAGCCCCTCCACTTT,CAWSATYSQQPLHF
TRBD2,NA,TRBJ2-2,TRBV6-1,17,TGTGCCAGCAGTGTTACCGGACTAGCGGGGAACACCGGGGAGCTGTTTTTT,CASSVTGLAGNTGELFF
NA,NA,TRBJ1-6,TRBV7-3,17,TGTGCCAGCAGCTTAGATGGCCAACCCTCCTATAATTCACCCCTCCACTTT,CASSLDGQPSYNSPLHF
TRBD2,NA,TRBJ2-1,TRBV7-8,15,TGTGCCAGCGACGAAACTAGCGGGAGCGGGAATGAGCAGTTCTTC,CASDETSGSGNEQFF
NA,NA,TRBJ2-1,TRBV29-1,13,TGCAGCACCCCGAGAGGGTTCAACAATGAGCAGTTCTTC,CSTPRGFNNEQFF
NA,NA,TRBJ2-7,TRBV23-1,15,TGCGCCAGCAGTCAATTGAGGGTAGTCACCTACGAGCAGTACTTC,CASSQLRVVTYEQYF
TRBD1,NA,TRBJ2-7,TRBV28,15,TGTGCCAGCAGTCTCGCCAGGGGGCCTCGTAACGAGCAGTACTTC,CASSLARGPRNEQYF
NA,once,TRBJ1-1,TRBV18,13,TGTGCCAGCTCGGGCGACCTGAACACTGAAGCTTTCTTT,CASSGDLNTEAFF
NA,NA,TRBJ1-5,TRBV28,12,TGTGCCAGCAGGTCCGGGGGACAGCCCCAGCATTTT,CASRSGGQPQHF
NA,NA,TRBJ2-6,TRBV5-8,16,TGTGCCAGCAGCTTCGGACTGATCTCTGGGGCCAACGTCCTGACTTTC,CASSFGLISGANVLTF
NA,NA,TRBJ1-2,TRBV10-1,17,TGCGCCAGCAGTGAGTTCAGACAGACAACCGAGCCTTATGGCTACACCTTC,CASSEFRQTTEPYGYTF
NA,few,TRBJ2-1,TRBV27,12,TGTGCCAGCAGCCCCAGGATCCGCGAGCAGTTCTTC,CASSPRIREQFF
NA,NA,TRBJ2-1,TRBV5-1,16,TGCGCCAGCAGCTTGGCAAGGGGGAGCTCCTACAATGAGCAGTTCTTC,CASSLARGSSYNEQFF
NA,NA,TRBJ1-1,TRBV6-5,15,TGTGCCAGCAGTCCAGGTGGGACACTCTCAAACGAAGCTTTCTTT,CASSPGGTLSNEAFF
TRBD1,NA,TRBJ1-2,TRBV7-2,14,TGTGCCAGCAGCTCCAGACAGGGGGCGCGTGGCTACACCTTC,CASSSRQGARGYTF
NA,few,TRBJ1-2,TRBV19,14,TGTGCCAGTAGTAACGCAGGGGCTAACTATGGCTACACCTTC,CASSNAGANYGYTF
TRBD2,NA,TRBJ2-5,TRBV5-8,15,TGTGCCAGCAGCTTGCCAAGACTAGCTTGGGAGACCCAGTACTTC,CASSLPRLAWETQYF
NA,NA,TRBJ1-2,TRBV28,12,TGTGCCAGCAGTTTTCAGGGCTATGGCTACACCTTC,CASSFQGYGYTF
TRBD1,once,TRBJ1-2,TRBV9,19,TGTGCCAGCAGCGACCATCCCCGGGACAGGGCAGATTCTAACTATGGCTACACCTTC,CASSDHPRDRADSNYGYTF
TRBD1,few,TRBJ1-6,TRBV30,15,TGTGCCTGGAGTGTACCGGACAGGCGGAATTCACCCCTCCACTTT,CAWSVPDRRNSPLHF
TRBD2,NA,TRBJ2-2,TRBV5-4,17,TGTGCCAGCAGCTCGGGACTAGCGGGGAGTCACACCGGGGAGCTGTTTTTT,CASSSGLAGSHTGELFF
TRBD1,NA,TRBJ1-2,TRBV6-6,14,TGTGCCAGCACCCTCGCAGACAGGGGCTATGGCTACACCTTC,CASTLADRGYGYTF
TRBD2,NA,TRBJ2-3,TRBV2,18,TGTGCCAGCAGTGCGAACACATATAGCGGGGGGGCCCTAGATACGCAGTATTTT,CASSANTYSGGALDTQYF
NA,NA,TRBJ2-1,TRBV2,16,TGTGCCAGCCCTGCCCTCGGGGACTGGTCCTACAATGAGCAGTTCTTC,CASPALGDWSYNEQFF
NA,few,TRBJ1-2,TRBV2,12,TGTGCCAGCAGCGAGGCCCCGGGTGGCTACACCTTC,CASSEAPGGYTF